The following is a T cell receptor (beta chain) sequence with its context. The antigen is undetermined. This specimen belongs to a study of OX40 agonist ivuxolimab in advanced cancers. Study-level information: An agonistic human IgG2 monoclonal antibody against OX40 (CD134) was given. Patients undergoing dose escalation presented with hepatocellular carcinoma, melanoma, renal cell or head and neck cancer. The study, taken as a whole, reports: At 0.1 to 3.0 mg/kg and by week 6, clonal expansion occurred in CD4+ and CD8+ blood T cells. Expanded clones tended on average to be more numerous among CD8+ T cells than CD4+.

The CDR3 totals 13 residues. CDR1 is SQVTM and CDR2 is ANQGSEA in the germline V gene. The ends were cut back, 7 bases at V and 5 bases at J, with 15 bases in the middle. The assay was immunoSEQ multiplex PCR, and TCRdb's table has in-frame clones only and misses some. The sample has tens of thousands of clones, 65% to 85% seen once. The chain has TRBV29-1 and TRBJ1-5; D possibly corresponds to TRBD1 (6 bases). This receptor was obtained from an adult with an advanced solid tumor such as melanoma, head and neck, liver or kidney cancer. The source material was CD4+ or CD8+ T cells sorted from blood, sampled in a trial of the OX40 agonist ivuxolimab. In DNA form, the CDR3 reads TGCAGCGCCTTAACAGGGTCTGATCAGCCCCAGCATTTT. Protein sequence: CSALTGSDQPQHF. Based on the CDR3 plus reference TRBV29-1 and TRBJ1-5, the full variable domain is SAVISQKPSRDICQRGTSLTIQCQVDSQVTMMFWYRQQPGQSLTLIATANQGSEATYESGFVIDKFPISRPNLTFSTLTVSNMSPEDSSIYLCSALTGSDQPQHFGDGTRLSIL.